This T cell receptor beta chain was captured by sequencing in a study of cytomegalovirus exposure and HLA in healthy donors. Unmatched junction bases numbered 5, after V lost 7 bases and J lost 0 bases. This CDR3 region has 13 residues. The germline V gene has CDR1 SQVTM and CDR2 ANQGSEA. Vbeta (60) and Jbeta (13) primers were used in the PCR. Measured with immunoSEQ multiplex PCR; TCRdb has only the in-frame clones, and not every one. This sample yields under 130,000 clones, of which around four fifths are seen a single time; over 7% belongs to the top ten. Sequencing was done on a sample of PBMCs. This TCR was sampled from a woman in her thirties or forties in good health and CMV-seropositive. The V gene is TRBV29-1, the J gene TRBJ2-7, with 8 bases lining up with TRBD2. The CDR3 protein is CSASGRDSYEQYF. The CDR3 DNA sequence: TGCAGCGCAAGCGGGAGAGACTCCTACGAGCAGTACTTC.